A single T cell receptor beta chain is shown here with its context. Its antigen is undetermined. The CDR3 spans 21 residues. The V gene's germline CDR1 is SGHDT and CDR2 YYEEEE. Germline trimming cut 5 bases from V and 0 bases from J; bases unmatched to any gene: 16. TCRdb used MiXCR to reprocess the multiplex PCR reads, holding one entry per CDR3 protein. The repertoire consists of under 300,000 distinct CDR3 sequences, with less than 35% occurring once and the leading ten covering over 3.5%. The data were obtained in a study of breast tumors, draining lymph nodes, adjacent tissues. Study-wide findings and caveats: Compared with lymph nodes, tumors were less diverse; compared with nontumor tissue, more.

Samples came from axillary lymph nodes draining the breast cancer. The chain links TRBV5-6 to TRBJ2-6; 11 bases fit TRBD1. The clonotype comes from a female donor with breast cancer. Some clones in this sample may be carry-over from other donors' samples. Sample: axillary lymph node tissue. CDR3 loop: CASSIVPRTGGRSSGANVLTF. In nucleotides, the CDR3 is TGTGCCAGCAGTATAGTACCTAGGACAGGGGGCAGGAGCTCTGGGGCCAACGTCCTGACTTTC.